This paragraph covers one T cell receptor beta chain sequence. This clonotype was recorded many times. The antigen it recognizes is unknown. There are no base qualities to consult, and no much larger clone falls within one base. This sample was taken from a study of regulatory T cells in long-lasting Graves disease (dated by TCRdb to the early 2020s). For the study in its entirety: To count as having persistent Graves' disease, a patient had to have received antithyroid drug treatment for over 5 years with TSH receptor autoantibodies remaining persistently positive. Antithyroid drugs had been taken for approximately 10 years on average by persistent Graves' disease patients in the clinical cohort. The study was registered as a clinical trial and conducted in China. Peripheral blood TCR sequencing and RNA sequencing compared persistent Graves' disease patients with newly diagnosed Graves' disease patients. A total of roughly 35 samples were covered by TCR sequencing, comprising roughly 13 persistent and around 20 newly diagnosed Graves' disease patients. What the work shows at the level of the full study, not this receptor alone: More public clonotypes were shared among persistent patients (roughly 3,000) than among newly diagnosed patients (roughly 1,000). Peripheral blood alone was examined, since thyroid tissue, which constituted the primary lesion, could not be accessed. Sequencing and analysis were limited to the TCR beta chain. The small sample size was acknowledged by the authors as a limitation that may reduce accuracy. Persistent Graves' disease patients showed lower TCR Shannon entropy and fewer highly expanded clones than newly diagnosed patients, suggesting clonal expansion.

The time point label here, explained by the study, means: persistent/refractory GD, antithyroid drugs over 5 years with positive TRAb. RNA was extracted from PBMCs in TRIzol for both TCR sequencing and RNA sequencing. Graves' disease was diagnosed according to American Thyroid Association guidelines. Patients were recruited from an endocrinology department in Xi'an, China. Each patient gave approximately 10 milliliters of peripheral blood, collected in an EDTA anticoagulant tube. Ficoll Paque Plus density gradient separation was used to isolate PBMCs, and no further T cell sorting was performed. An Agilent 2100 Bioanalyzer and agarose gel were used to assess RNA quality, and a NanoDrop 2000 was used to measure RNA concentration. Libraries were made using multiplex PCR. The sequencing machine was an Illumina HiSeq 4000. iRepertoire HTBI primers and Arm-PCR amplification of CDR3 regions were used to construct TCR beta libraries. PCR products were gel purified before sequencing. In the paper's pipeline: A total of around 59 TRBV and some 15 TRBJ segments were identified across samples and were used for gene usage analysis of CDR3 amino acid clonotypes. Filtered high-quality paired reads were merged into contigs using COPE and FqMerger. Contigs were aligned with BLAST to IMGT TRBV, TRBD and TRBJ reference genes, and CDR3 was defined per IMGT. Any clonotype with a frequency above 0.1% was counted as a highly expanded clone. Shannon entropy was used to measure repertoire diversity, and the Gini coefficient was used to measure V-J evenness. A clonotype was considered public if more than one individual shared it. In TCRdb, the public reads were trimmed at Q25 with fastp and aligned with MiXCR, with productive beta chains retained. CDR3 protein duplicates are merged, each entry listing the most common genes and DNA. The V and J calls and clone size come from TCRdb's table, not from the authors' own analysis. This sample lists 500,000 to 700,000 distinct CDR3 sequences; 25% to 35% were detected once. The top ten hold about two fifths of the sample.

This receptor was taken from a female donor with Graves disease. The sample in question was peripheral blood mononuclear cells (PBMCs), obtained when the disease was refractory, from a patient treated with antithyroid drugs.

The nucleotide sequence is TGTGCCAGCAGTGTGGGACCAACTAATGAAAAACTGTTTTTT. This sequence encodes CASSVGPTNEKLFF. Recombination linked TRBV2 to TRBJ1-4; TRBD1 is possibly the D segment (5 matching bases). The germline V gene gives CDR1 as SNHLY and CDR2 as FYNNEI. The CDR3 starts with the cysteine, ends with the phenylalanine, and has 14 residues. Kept here is only the CDR3 DNA, which spans 42 bases and is read in frame from base 1. V is reduced by 4 bases and J by 0 bases, leaving a spacing of 6 bases between them.